This T cell receptor beta chain was found in a study of blood T cell repertoires in COVID-19. The CDR3 extends over 15 amino acids. Germline CDR1 SGHNT, CDR2 YENEEA. Trimming shortened V by 2 bases and J by 1 base, and 12 bases separated the two germline ends. Repertoires were generated with immunoSEQ multiplex PCR, while TCRdb's copy carries only in-frame clones and drops some. The repertoire holds about 39,000 clones, with 80% to 90% as singletons. This receptor was identified in a man in his forties with active COVID-19. The source material was peripheral blood. This chain joins TRBV11-3 and TRBJ2-7, with a tentative D call TRBD1 (6 bases). The CDR3 here is CASSLSGHLSYEQYF. CDR3 sequence (DNA): TGTGCCAGCAGCTTATCGGGACACCTATCCTACGAGCAGTACTTC.